This TCR beta chain emerged from a study of T cells in Graves' hyperthyroidism and ophthalmopathy. This clonotype has more than one count but fewer than ten. The CDR3 covers 16 residues. CDR1 and CDR2 from the germline V gene are DFQATT and SNEGSKA (reference sequence). V was clipped by 1 base and J by 6 bases; unmatched bases: 10. Amplified TCR beta CDR3 regions came from RNA transcripts. First-round RT-PCR targeting the TCR CDR3 was performed with the HTBI primer set. TCRdb re-analysed the multiplex PCR reads in MiXCR, keeping a single row per CDR3 protein. The sample records about 770,000 distinct CDR3 sequences, roughly a sixth being singletons.

The sequence was obtained from a woman aged 50 to 60 with Graves' hyperthyroidism that later progressed to Graves' ophthalmopathy. The sequenced sample was blood. The J gene is TRBJ2-1, the V gene TRBV20-1, with TRBD1 identical over 9 bases. CDR3 sequence: CSARGVTGQGVNEQFF. DNA of the CDR3: TGCAGTGCTAGAGGAGTTACGGGACAGGGAGTCAATGAGCAGTTCTTC.